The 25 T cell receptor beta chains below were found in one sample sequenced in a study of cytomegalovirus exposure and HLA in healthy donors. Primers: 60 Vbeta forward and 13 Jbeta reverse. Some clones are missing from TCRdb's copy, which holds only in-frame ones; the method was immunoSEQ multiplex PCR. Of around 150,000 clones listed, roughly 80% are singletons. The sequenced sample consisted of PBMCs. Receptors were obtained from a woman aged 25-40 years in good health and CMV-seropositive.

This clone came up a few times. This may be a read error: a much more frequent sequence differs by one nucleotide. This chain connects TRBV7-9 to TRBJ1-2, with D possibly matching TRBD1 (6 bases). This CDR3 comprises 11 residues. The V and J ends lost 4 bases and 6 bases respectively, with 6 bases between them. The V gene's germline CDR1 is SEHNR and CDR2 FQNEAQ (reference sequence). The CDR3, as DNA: TGTGCCAGCAGCTCAGGGGATGGCTACACCTTC. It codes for CASSSGDGYTF. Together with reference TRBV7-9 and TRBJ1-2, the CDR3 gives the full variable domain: DTGVSQNPRHKITKRGQNVTFRCDPISEHNRLYWYRQTLGQGPEFLTYFQNEAQLEKSRLLSDRFSAERPKGSFSTLEIQRTEQGDSAMYLCASSSGDGYTFGSGTRLTVV.

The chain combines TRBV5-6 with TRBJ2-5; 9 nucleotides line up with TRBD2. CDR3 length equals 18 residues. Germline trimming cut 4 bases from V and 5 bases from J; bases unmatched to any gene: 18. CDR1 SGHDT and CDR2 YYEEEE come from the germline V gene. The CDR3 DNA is TGTGCCAGCAGCAGGAGGGGATTAGCGGGAGAAAGGAGGGAGACCCAGTACTTC. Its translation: CASSRRGLAGERRETQYF.

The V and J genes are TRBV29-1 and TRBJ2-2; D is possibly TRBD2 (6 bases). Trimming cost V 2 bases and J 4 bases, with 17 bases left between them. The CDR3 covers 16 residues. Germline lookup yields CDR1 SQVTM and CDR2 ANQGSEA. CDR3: CSVEKWGDSGTGELFF. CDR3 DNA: TGCAGCGTTGAAAAATGGGGGGACTCCGGCACCGGGGAGCTGTTTTTT.

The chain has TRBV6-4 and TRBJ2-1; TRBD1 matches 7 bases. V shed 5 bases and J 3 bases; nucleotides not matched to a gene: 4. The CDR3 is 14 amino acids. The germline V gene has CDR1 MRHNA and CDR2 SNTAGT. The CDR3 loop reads CASSRTGNYNEQFF. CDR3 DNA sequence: TGTGCCAGCAGTCGGACAGGTAACTACAATGAGCAGTTCTTC.

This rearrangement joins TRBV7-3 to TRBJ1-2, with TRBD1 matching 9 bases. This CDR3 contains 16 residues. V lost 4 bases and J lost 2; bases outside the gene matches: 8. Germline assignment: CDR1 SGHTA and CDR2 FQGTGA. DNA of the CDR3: TGTGCCAGCAGCTCTTACAGGGGGCGTACCAACTATGGCTACACCTTC. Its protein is CASSSYRGRTNYGYTF.

In nucleotides, the CDR3 is TGTGCCAGCAGTGACTCGTCCGTCTCTGGGGCCAACGTCCTGACTTTC. This gives the protein CASSDSSVSGANVLTF. J is TRBJ2-6 and V is TRBV6-4; the D is unclear. There are 16 residues in the CDR3. Deletions cut 0 bases from V and 0 bases from J, with 6 bases between. Germline V lookup: CDR1 MRHNA, CDR2 SNTAGT.

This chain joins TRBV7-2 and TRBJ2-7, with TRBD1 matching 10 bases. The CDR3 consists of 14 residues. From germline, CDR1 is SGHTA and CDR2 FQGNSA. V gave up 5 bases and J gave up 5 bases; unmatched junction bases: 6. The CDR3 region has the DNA TGTGCCAGCAGCCAGACAGGGGGCGTCGACGAGCAGTACTTC. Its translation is CASSQTGGVDEQYF.

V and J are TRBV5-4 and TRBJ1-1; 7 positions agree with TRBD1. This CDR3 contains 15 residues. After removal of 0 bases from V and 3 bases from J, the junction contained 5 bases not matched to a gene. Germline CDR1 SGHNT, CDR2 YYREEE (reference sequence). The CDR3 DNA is TGTGCCAGCAGCTTGGGTAGCGACAGGGACACTGAAGCTTTCTTT. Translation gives CASSLGSDRDTEAFF.

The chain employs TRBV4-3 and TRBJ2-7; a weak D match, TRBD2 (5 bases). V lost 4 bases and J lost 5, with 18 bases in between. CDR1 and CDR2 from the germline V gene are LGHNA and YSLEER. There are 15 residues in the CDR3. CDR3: CASSRRVASEDEQYF. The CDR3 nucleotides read TGCGCCAGCAGCCGTAGGGTAGCCTCGGAGGACGAGCAGTACTTC.

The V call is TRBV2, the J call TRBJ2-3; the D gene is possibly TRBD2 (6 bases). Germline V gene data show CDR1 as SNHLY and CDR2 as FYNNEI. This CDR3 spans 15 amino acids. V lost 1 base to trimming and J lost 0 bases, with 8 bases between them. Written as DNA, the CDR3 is TGTGCCAGCAGTGAAGGGGGGGTAAGCACAGATACGCAGTATTTT. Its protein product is CASSEGGVSTDTQYF.

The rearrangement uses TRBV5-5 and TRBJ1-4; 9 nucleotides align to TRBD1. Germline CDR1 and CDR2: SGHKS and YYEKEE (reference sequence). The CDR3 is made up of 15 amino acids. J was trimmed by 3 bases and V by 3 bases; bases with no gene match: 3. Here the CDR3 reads CASSSRQGANEKLFF. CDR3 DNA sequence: TGTGCCAGCAGCTCACGACAGGGGGCTAATGAAAAACTGTTTTTT.

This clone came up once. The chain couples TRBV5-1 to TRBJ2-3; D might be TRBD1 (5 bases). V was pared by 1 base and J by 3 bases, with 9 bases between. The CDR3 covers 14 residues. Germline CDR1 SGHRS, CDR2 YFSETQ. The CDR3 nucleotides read TGCGCCAGCAGCTTGACAGGTCCAACAGATACGCAGTATTTT. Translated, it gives CASSLTGPTDTQYF.

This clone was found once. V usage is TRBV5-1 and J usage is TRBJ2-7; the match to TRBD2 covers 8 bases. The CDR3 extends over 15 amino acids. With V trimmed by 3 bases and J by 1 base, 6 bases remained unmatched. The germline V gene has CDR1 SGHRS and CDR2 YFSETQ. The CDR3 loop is CASSSGGGRSYEQYF. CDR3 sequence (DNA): TGCGCCAGCAGCTCGGGAGGGGGTAGGTCCTACGAGCAGTACTTC.

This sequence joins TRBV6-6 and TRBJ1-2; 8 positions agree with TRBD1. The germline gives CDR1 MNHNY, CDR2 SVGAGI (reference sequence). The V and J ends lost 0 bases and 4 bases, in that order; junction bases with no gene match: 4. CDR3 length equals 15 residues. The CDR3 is CASSYSTGGGYGYTF. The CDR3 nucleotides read TGTGCCAGCAGTTACTCAACAGGGGGAGGCTATGGCTACACCTTC.

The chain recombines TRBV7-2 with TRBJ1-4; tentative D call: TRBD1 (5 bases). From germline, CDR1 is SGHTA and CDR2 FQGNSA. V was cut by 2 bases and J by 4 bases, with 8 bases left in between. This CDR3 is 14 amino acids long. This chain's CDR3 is CASSLSRVNEKLFF. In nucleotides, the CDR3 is TGTGCCAGCAGCTTAAGCAGGGTTAATGAAAAACTGTTTTTT. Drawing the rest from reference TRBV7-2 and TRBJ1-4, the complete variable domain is GAGVSQSPSNKVTEKGKDVELRCDPISGHTALYWYRQSLGQGLEFLIYFQGNSAPDKSGLPSDRFSAERTGGSVSTLTIQRTQQEDSAVYLCASSLSRVNEKLFFGSGTQLSVL.

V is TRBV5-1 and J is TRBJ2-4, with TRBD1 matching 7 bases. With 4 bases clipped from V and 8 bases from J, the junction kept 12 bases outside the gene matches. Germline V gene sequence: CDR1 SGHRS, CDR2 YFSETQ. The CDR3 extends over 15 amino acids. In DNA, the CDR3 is TGCGCCAGCAGCCGTACAGGGGCCTCGAGGGACATTCAGTACTTC. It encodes CASSRTGASRDIQYF.

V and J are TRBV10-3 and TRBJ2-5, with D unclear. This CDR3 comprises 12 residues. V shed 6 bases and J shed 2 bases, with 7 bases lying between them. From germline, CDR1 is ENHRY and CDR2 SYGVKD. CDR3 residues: CAISAGQETQYF. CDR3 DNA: TGTGCCATCAGCGCCGGGCAAGAGACCCAGTACTTC.

The CDR3 here is CASSPSPGNYGYTF. The CDR3 nucleotides are TGTGCCAGCTCACCTAGTCCGGGGAACTATGGCTACACCTTC. V and J are TRBV18 and TRBJ1-2, with no clear D. Trimming removed 3 bases from V and 2 bases from J, with 10 bases in between. The germline V gene has CDR1 KGHSH and CDR2 LQKENI. The CDR3 runs 14 residues. The whole variable domain, filled in from reference TRBV18 and TRBJ1-2, reads NAGVMQNPRHLVRRRGQEARLRCSPMKGHSHVYWYRQLPEEGLKFMVYLQKENIIDESGMPKERFSAEFPKEGPSILRIQQVVRGDSAAYFCASSPSPGNYGYTFGSGTRLTVV.

DNA of the CDR3: TGCAGCGTCGGTGGGACAGGGACTAACTATGGCTACACCTTC. This gives the protein CSVGGTGTNYGYTF. The chain has TRBV29-1 and TRBJ1-2, with 9 nucleotides matching TRBD1. The ends lost 6 bases at V and 0 bases at J; junction bases unmatched: 5. The CDR3 is made up of 14 amino acids. Germline CDR1 and CDR2: SQVTM and ANQGSEA.

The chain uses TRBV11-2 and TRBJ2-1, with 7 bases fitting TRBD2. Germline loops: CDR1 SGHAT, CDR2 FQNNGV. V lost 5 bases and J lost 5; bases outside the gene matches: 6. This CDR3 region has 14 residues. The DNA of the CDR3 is TGTGCCAGCAGCCCAGCGGGGCCGAACAATGAGCAGTTCTTC. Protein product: CASSPAGPNNEQFF.

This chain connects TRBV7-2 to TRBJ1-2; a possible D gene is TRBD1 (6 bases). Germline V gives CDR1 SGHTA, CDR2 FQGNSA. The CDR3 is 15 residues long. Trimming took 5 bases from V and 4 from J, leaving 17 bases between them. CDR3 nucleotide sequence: TGTGCCAGCAGCCCACTCCCAGACAGGCGCTATGGCTACACCTTC. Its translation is CASSPLPDRRYGYTF.

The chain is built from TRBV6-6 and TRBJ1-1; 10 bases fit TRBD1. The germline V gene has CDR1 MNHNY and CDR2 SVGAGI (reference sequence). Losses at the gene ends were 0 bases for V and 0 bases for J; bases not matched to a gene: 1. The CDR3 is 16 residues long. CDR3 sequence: CASSYSGTGVNTEAFF. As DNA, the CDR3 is TGTGCCAGCAGTTACTCCGGGACAGGGGTGAACACTGAAGCTTTCTTT.

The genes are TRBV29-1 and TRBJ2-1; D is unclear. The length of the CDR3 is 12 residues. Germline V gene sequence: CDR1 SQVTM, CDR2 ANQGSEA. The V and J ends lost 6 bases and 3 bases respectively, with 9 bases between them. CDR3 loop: CSVTSGYNEQFF. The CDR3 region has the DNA TGCAGCGTAACGTCGGGCTACAATGAGCAGTTCTTC.

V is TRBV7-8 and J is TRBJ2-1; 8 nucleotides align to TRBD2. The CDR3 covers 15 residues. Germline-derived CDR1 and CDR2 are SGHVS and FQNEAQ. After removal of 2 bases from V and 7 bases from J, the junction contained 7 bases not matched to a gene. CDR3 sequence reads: CASSLIRGGRNEQFF. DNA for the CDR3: TGTGCCAGCAGCTTAATCCGGGGGGGCAGAAATGAGCAGTTCTTC.

CDR3: CASSPLGQLNTEAFF. The CDR3, as DNA: TGTGCCAGCAGCCCTCTCGGACAGCTCAACACTGAAGCTTTCTTT. V usage is TRBV7-9 and J usage is TRBJ1-1, with a tentative D call TRBD1 (6 bases). Trimming shortened V by 5 bases and J by 2 bases, and 15 bases separated the two germline ends. CDR3 length: 15 amino acids. CDR1 is SEHNR, CDR2 FQNEAQ, per germline (reference sequence).